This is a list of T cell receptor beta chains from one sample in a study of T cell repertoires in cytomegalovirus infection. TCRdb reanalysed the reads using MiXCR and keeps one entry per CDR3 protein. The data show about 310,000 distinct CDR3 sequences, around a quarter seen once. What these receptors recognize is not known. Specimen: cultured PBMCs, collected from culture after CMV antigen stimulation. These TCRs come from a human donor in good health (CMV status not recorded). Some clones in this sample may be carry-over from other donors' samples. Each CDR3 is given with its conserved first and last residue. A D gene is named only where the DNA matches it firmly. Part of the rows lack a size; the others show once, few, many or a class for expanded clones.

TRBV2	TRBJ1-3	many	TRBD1	TGTGCCAGCAACTGGGACAGCTCTGGAAACACCATATATTTT	CASNWDSSGNTIYF
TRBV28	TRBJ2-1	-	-	TGTGCCAGCAGTTTAGGGGGGGCCCACAATGAGCAGTTCTTC	CASSLGGAHNEQFF
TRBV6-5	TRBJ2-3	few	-	TGTGCCAGCAGTCCTCAGGGGACCAGCACAGATACGCAGTATTTT	CASSPQGTSTDTQYF
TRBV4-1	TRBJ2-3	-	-	TGCGCCAGCAGCCCTGAGATACGCACAGATACGCAGTATTTT	CASSPEIRTDTQYF
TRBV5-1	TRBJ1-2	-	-	TGCGCCAGCAGCTTGGTGCTCAGGGTGATTAATGGCGATTATGGCTACACCTTC	CASSLVLRVINGDYGYTF
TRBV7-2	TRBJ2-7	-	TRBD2	TGTGCCAGCAGCAGGGGACTAGCGGGAGTAACCGAGCAGTACTTC	CASSRGLAGVTEQYF
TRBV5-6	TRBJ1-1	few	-	TGTGCCAGCAGGGGGCTGGGGAAAGCTTTCTTT	CASRGLGKAFF
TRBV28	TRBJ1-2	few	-	TGTGCCAGCAGTTTAGGGGGGCGTAGAGGCTACACCTTC	CASSLGGRRGYTF
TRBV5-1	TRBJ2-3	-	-	TGCGCCAGCAGTTCTTTAGCGGCCCATAGCACAGATACGCAGTATTTT	CASSSLAAHSTDTQYF
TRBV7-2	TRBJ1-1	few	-	TGTGCCAGCAGCTTAGTTGCTTTGAACACTGAAGCTTTCTTT	CASSLVALNTEAFF
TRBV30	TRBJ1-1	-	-	TGTGCCTGGAGTGTTGGCAGCATGAACACTGAAGCTTTCTTT	CAWSVGSMNTEAFF
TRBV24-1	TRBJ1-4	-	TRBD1	TGTGCCACCAGTGATTTGCGAGACCCAAGACAGGGAAGGGAAAAACTGTTTTTT	CATSDLRDPRQGREKLFF
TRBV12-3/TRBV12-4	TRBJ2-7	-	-	TGTGCCAGCAGAAGATACAGAGGAGGACCCGAGCAGTACTTC	CASRRYRGGPEQYF
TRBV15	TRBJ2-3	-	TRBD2	TGTGCCACCAGCAGTCTACTAGCGGGAGGACTAGATACGCAGTATTTT	CATSSLLAGGLDTQYF
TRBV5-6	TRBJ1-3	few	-	TGTGCCAGCAGCTTGCTTGCCTCCGCGGGAAACACCATATATTTT	CASSLLASAGNTIYF
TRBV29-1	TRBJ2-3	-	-	TGCAGCGTTGAAGATGCGACACTAGCAGGGTCGGATACGCAGTATTTT	CSVEDATLAGSDTQYF
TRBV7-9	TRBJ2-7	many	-	TGTGCCAGCAGCCCTGGACATATCGGGTCCTACGAGCAGTACTTC	CASSPGHIGSYEQYF
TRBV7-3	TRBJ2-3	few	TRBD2	TGTGCCAGCAGCTCGGGACTAGGTGGGGAGGAGCAGTATTTT	CASSSGLGGEEQYF
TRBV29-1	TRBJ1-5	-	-	TGCAGCGTGGGGAGCAATCAGCCCCAGCATTTT	CSVGSNQPQHF
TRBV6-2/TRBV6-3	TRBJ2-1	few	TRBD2	TGTGCCAGCAGTTACTTGACTAGCGGGGAAAATGAGCAGTTCTTC	CASSYLTSGENEQFF
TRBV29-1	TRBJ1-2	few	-	TGCAGCGTTCCTGGACAGCCCTATGGCTACACCTTC	CSVPGQPYGYTF
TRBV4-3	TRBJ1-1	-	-	TGCGCCAGCAGCCAGCCACTGGGGGGCACTGAAGCTTTCTTT	CASSQPLGGTEAFF
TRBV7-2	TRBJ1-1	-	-	TGTGCCAGCAGCCAAGACGGGAACACTGAAGCTTTCTTT	CASSQDGNTEAFF
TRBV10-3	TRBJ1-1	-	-	TGTGCCATCAGCCTCGACACCAGCACTGAAGCTTTCTTT	CAISLDTSTEAFF
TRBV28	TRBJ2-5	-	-	TGTGCCAGCAGTTTGTCCCAGGACGAGACCCAGTACTTC	CASSLSQDETQYF
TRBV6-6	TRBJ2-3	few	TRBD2	TGTGCCAGCAGACCTCTAGCGGGAGCACTCCCTAGCACAGATACGCAGTATTTT	CASRPLAGALPSTDTQYF
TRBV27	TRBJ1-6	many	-	TGTGCCAGCAGCCGCTCAGGGTTCAATTCACCCCTCCACTTT	CASSRSGFNSPLHF
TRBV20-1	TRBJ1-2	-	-	TGCAGTGCTACCCAGGTCAACTATGGCTACACCTTC	CSATQVNYGYTF
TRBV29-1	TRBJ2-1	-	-	TGCAGCGCCGGGACCCAATCCTACAATGAGCAGTTCTTC	CSAGTQSYNEQFF
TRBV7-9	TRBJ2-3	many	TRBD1	TGTGCCAGCACCCTAGACCGACCGACAGGGGGCAAACCAGATACGCAGTATTTT	CASTLDRPTGGKPDTQYF
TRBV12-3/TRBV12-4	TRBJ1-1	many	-	TGTGCCAGCAGTTTGCGGGGGGTCACTGAAGCTTTCTTT	CASSLRGVTEAFF
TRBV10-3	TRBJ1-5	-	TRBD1	TGTGCCATCAGTAACGGACAGGGCGGCAATCAGCCCCAGCATTTT	CAISNGQGGNQPQHF
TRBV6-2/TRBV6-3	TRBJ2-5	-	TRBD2	TGTGCCAGCCTGGACAGACTAGCGGGACAAGAGACCCAGTACTTC	CASLDRLAGQETQYF
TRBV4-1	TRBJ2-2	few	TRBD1	TGCGCCAGCAGCCAACAGGGGGAAGCCGGGGAGCTGTTTTTT	CASSQQGEAGELFF
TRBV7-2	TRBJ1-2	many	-	TGTGCCAGCAGCTTAGAGCCAGACCGAAACTATGGCTACACCTTC	CASSLEPDRNYGYTF
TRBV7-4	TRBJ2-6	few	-	TGTGCCAGCAGCTTAGCGCTAGACTCTGGGGCCAACGTCCTGACTTTC	CASSLALDSGANVLTF
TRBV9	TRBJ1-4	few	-	TGTGCCAGCAGCGTAGCTGTGGGTGGCAGGGAAAAACTGTTTTTT	CASSVAVGGREKLFF
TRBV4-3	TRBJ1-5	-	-	TGCGCCAGCAGCCAAGATGTTCGGACAGTGCTCCGGGATCAGCCCCAGCATTTT	CASSQDVRTVLRDQPQHF
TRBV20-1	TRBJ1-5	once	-	TGCAGTGCTAGAAGGTCCGGTCGCGGCAATCAGCCCCAGCATTTT	CSARRSGRGNQPQHF
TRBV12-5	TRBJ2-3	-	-	TGTGCTAGTGGTTTGGACCAGAGCGGCTGGCCTAGCACAGATACGCAGTATTTT	CASGLDQSGWPSTDTQYF
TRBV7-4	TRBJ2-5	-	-	TGTGCCAGCAGCCTTCGTGGGACGGCGTTACAAGAGACCCAGTACTTC	CASSLRGTALQETQYF
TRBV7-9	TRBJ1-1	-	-	TGTGCCAGTCCGGACAGCCTGAACACTGAAGCTTTCTTT	CASPDSLNTEAFF
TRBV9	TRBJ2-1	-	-	TGTGCCAGCAGCGAGAAGTCTTTAGCGGCCCCCTACAATGAGCAGTTCTTC	CASSEKSLAAPYNEQFF
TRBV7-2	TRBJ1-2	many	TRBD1	TGTGCCAGCAGCCAAACAGGGGGGGGTAACTATGGCTACACCTTC	CASSQTGGGNYGYTF
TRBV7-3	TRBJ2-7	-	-	TGTGCCAGCAGCTCGACACCTCAAGGTTCCTACGAGCAGTACTTC	CASSSTPQGSYEQYF
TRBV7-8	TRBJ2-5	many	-	TGTGCCAGCGCTTACAGGGTGGAGGGAAGAGAGACCCAGTACTTC	CASAYRVEGRETQYF
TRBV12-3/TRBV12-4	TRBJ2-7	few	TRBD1	TGTGCCAGCAGGGGGACAGGGGCAGGCGAGCAGTACTTC	CASRGTGAGEQYF
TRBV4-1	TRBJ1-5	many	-	TGCGCCAGCAGCCAAGAGGGTGGCAATCAGCCCCAGCATTTT	CASSQEGGNQPQHF
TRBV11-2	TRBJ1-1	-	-	TGTGCCAGCAGCTTCTCTCCTGGTATACGGGGAAACACTGAAGCTTTCTTT	CASSFSPGIRGNTEAFF
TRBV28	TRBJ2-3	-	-	TGTGCCAGCAGTACATTTGGGGCTACGCAGTATTTT	CASSTFGATQYF
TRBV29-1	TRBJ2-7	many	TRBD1	TGCAGCGTTGAAGTCCGGGACAGGGCGGACGAGCAGTACTTC	CSVEVRDRADEQYF
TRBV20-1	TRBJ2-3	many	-	TGCAGTGCGCCTAGGGGTGGCAACACAGATACGCAGTATTTT	CSAPRGGNTDTQYF
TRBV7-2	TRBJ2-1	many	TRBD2	TGTGCCAGCAGCTTAGCAGCGGGGGTATACAATGAGCAGTTCTTC	CASSLAAGVYNEQFF